Listed here is a single T cell receptor beta chain. V lost 5 bases to trimming and J lost 5 bases; unmatched junction nucleotides: 8. The V gene's germline CDR1 is SGHTA and CDR2 FQGNSA. This CDR3 region has 16 residues. Reverse transcription of all isolated RNA meant that expressed TCRB transcripts were sequenced. TCRdb's table, derived via immunoSEQ multiplex PCR, lists solely in-frame clones and lacks some. The data contain fewer than 250,000 clones, about 71% of them singletons. The data were taken from a study of beta chain features in type 1 diabetes. Sampling consisted of one heparinised blood draw per donor, averaging around 100 mL.

The specimen was naive CD4+ T cells from blood. V gene TRBV7-2 combines with J gene TRBJ2-1; 11 bases are shared with TRBD2. The source of this sequence is a man under 40 in good health. The CDR3: CASSMTGLAGNNEQFF. In DNA, the CDR3 is TGTGCCAGCAGCATGACCGGACTAGCGGGCAACAATGAGCAGTTCTTC. The whole variable domain, filled in from reference TRBV7-2 and TRBJ2-1, reads GAGVSQSPSNKVTEKGKDVELRCDPISGHTALYWYRQSLGQGLEFLIYFQGNSAPDKSGLPSDRFSAERTGGSVSTLTIQRTQQEDSAVYLCASSMTGLAGNNEQFFGPGTRLTVL.